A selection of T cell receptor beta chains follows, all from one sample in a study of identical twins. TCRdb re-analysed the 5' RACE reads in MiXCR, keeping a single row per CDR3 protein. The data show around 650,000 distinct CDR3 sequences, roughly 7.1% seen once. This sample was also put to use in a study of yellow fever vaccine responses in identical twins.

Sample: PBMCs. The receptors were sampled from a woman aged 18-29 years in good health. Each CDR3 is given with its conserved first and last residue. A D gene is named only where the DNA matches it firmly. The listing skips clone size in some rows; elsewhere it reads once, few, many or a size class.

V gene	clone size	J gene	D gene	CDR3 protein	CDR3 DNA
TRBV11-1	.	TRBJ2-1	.	CASSLVRGASGRRSYNEQFF	TGTGCCAGCAGCTTAGTTCGGGGTGCGAGCGGAAGGCGCTCCTACAATGAGCAGTTCTTC
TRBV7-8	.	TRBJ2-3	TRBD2	CASSFSGGGDTQYF	TGTGCCAGCAGCTTTAGCGGGGGCGGGGATACGCAGTATTTT
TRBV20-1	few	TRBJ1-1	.	CSALGLGNTEAFF	TGCAGTGCTCTAGGGCTTGGGAACACTGAAGCTTTCTTT
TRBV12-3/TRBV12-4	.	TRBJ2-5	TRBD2	CASRSGTSGGETQYF	TGTGCCAGCAGATCCGGGACTAGCGGGGGGGAGACCCAGTACTTC
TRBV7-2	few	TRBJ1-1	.	CASSMSTGGSTEAFF	TGTGCCAGCAGCATGTCGACAGGAGGGAGCACTGAAGCTTTCTTT
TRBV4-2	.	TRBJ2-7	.	CASSQVLGQGGVDEQYF	TGTGCCAGCAGCCAAGTGCTTGGGCAGGGGGGAGTCGACGAGCAGTACTTC
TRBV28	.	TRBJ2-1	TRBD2	CASRRGVSVAFF	TGTGCCAGCAGGCGGGGGGTGTCGGTAGCCTTCTTC
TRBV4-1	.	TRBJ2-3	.	CASSQPLMADTQYF	TGCGCCAGCAGCCAACCCCTCATGGCAGATACGCAGTATTTT
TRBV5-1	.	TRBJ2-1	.	CASSLNPGDDISYNEQFF	TGCGCCAGCAGCTTGAACCCTGGGGACGACATCTCCTACAATGAGCAGTTCTTC
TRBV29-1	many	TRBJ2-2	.	CSGFVVVTGELFF	TGCAGCGGGTTCGTCGTAGTCACCGGGGAGCTGTTTTTT
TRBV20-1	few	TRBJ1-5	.	CSARDLEDLSNQPQHF	TGCAGTGCTAGAGATCTCGAGGATCTTAGCAATCAGCCCCAGCATTTT
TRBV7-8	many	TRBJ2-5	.	CASSKRAARETQYF	TGTGCCAGCAGCAAAAGAGCGGCACGGGAGACCCAGTACTTC
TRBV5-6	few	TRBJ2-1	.	CASSFQSRNNEQFF	TGTGCCAGCAGCTTCCAGTCCAGAAACAATGAGCAGTTCTTC
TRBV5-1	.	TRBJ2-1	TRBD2	CASSGGGSFYNEQFF	TGCGCCAGCAGCGGCGGCGGGAGCTTCTACAATGAGCAGTTCTTC
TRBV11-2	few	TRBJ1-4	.	CASSADQGQRTTNEKLFF	TGTGCCAGCAGCGCAGACCAGGGGCAGCGAACAACTAATGAAAAACTGTTTTTT
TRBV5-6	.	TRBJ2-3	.	CASSLGKSRTDTQYF	TGTGCCAGCAGCTTGGGGAAGAGCCGGACAGATACGCAGTATTTT
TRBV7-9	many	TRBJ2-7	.	CASSILNYEQYF	TGTGCCAGCAGCATCCTGAACTACGAGCAGTACTTC
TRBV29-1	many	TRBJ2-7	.	CSVHPNPESSYEQYF	TGCAGCGTCCATCCTAACCCAGAGAGCTCCTACGAGCAGTACTTC
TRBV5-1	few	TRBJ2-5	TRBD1	CASSSLDREETQYF	TGCGCCAGCAGCTCCCTAGACAGGGAAGAGACCCAGTACTTC
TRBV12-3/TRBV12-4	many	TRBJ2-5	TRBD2	CASRLAGVETQYF	TGTGCCAGCAGACTAGCGGGGGTGGAGACCCAGTACTTC
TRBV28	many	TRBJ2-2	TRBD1	CASRSGDRVTGELFF	TGTGCCAGCAGATCCGGGGACAGGGTAACCGGGGAGCTGTTTTTT
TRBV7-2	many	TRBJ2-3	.	CASSLRRPASTDTQYF	TGTGCCAGCAGCCTCCGCCGACCCGCTAGCACAGATACGCAGTATTTT
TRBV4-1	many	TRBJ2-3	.	CASSPHGLARDTQYF	TGCGCCAGCAGCCCACATGGGCTAGCGAGAGATACGCAGTATTTT
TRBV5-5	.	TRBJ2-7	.	CASSLWLATNEQYF	TGTGCCAGCAGCTTGTGGCTAGCGACCAACGAGCAGTACTTC
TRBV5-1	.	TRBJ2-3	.	CASSLGDLPATDTQYF	TGCGCCAGCAGCTTGGGGGACCTCCCGGCGACAGATACGCAGTATTTT
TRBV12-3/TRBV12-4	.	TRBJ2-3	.	CASSSGETSTDTQYF	TGTGCCAGCAGTTCGGGGGAAACTAGCACAGATACGCAGTATTTT